One sample yielded the 11 T cell receptor beta chains listed below, sequenced in a study of memory CD4+ T cells and cytomegalovirus serostatus. The sort gate was single viable CD3+CD4+CD8-CD45RO+ cells for memory CD4+ T cells. This table comes from immunoSEQ multiplex PCR, and its TCRdb copy is limited to in-frame clones, with some not included. This sample has approximately 53,000 clones; roughly four fifths occur once, and the top ten carry roughly 0.54%. The specimen sequenced was memory CD4+ T cells from blood. These receptors originate from an adult in good health and CMV-seronegative.

This rearrangement joins TRBV6-1 to TRBJ2-7; D call uncertain. V was pared by 4 bases and J by 3 bases, with 19 bases between. Germline V gives CDR1 MNHNS, CDR2 SASEGT. The CDR3 spans 16 residues. In DNA form, the CDR3 reads TGTGCCAGCAGTGCTCAGGCGAACCTTAACAACTACGAGCAGTACTTC. Translated, it gives CASSAQANLNNYEQYF.

The chain couples TRBV7-2 to TRBJ1-2; D is possibly TRBD1 (6 bases). This CDR3 is built from 14 residues. V dropped 4 bases and J dropped 3 bases, with 12 bases sitting between them. Germline-derived CDR1 and CDR2 are SGHTA and FQGNSA. CDR3 sequence reads: CASSSTPGDYGYTF. CDR3 sequence (DNA): TGTGCCAGCAGCTCCACCCCAGGGGACTATGGCTACACCTTC.

This chain links TRBV4-1 with TRBJ2-3, with D maybe TRBD1 (5 bases). CDR1 and CDR2 (germline): MGHRA, YSYEKL. The CDR3 runs 15 residues. V lost 6 bases, J lost 4 bases, and 17 bases lay in between. DNA of the CDR3: TGCGCCAGCAGACAACCAGGGTCACTCCCAGATACGCAGTATTTT. Residues: CASRQPGSLPDTQYF.

Only one count was recorded for this clone. The chain couples TRBV19 to TRBJ2-7, with 9 bases aligning to TRBD1. The CDR3 runs 15 residues. The J segment lost 9 bases and the V segment lost 5 bases, leaving 14 bases of the junction unmatched. Germline CDR1 and CDR2: LNHDA and SQIVND (reference sequence). CDR3 nucleotide sequence: TGTGCCAGTAGTCAACCCGGGACAGGGTTAACCTGGCAGTACTTC. The encoded protein is CASSQPGTGLTWQYF.

The rearrangement joins TRBV6-6 to TRBJ1-1; D remains ambiguous. V lost 0 bases and J 11 bases, leaving 16 bases between the germline ends. This CDR3 contains 14 residues. CDR1 and CDR2 from the germline V gene are MNHNY and SVGAGI (reference sequence). The DNA of the CDR3 is TGTGCCAGCAGTTACTCTACGTCGGGAAGCGGGGCTTTCTTT. Translating it yields CASSYSTSGSGAFF.

This rearrangement joins TRBV5-4 to TRBJ2-3; 7 nucleotides line up with TRBD1. Trimming took 4 bases from V and 5 from J; bases not matched to a gene: 13. The CDR3 has 16 amino acids. CDR1 SGHNT and CDR2 YYREEE come from the germline V gene (reference sequence). CDR3 bases: TGTGCCAGCAGCGCTGGGGGAGACAGGGTCATAGATACGCAGTATTTT. Encoded protein: CASSAGGDRVIDTQYF.

The chain carries TRBV18 and TRBJ1-5; D perhaps matches TRBD1 (5 bases). V gave up 2 bases and J gave up 8 bases, with 16 bases separating them. Germline lookup yields CDR1 KGHSH and CDR2 LQKENI. CDR3 length: 15 amino acids. The CDR3 sequence: CASSPSGAPGEPQHF. The DNA for the CDR3 is TGTGCCAGCTCACCATCAGGTGCACCGGGGGAGCCCCAGCATTTT.

V and J are TRBV5-1 and TRBJ1-6; 8 nucleotides match TRBD1. The CDR3 is 14 residues long. Germline CDR1 SGHRS, CDR2 YFSETQ. The J segment lost 10 bases and the V segment lost 4 bases, leaving 7 bases of the junction unmatched. In DNA, the CDR3 is TGCGCCAGCAGCACCGGACAGGGCGACTCACCCCTCCACTTT. This codes for CASSTGQGDSPLHF.

The rearrangement joins TRBV7-2 to TRBJ1-5; D is perhaps TRBD1 (6 bases). CDR3 length: 15 residues. The germline CDR1 and CDR2 sequences are SGHTA and FQGNSA. V lost 1 base, J lost 5 bases, and 12 bases lay in between. CDR3 in DNA: TGTGCCAGCAGCTTAGACAGGGACGGGTATCAGCCCCAGCATTTT. This gives the protein CASSLDRDGYQPQHF.

CDR3 region: CASSASSGSTSTDTQYF. CDR3 sequence (DNA): TGTGCCAGCTCAGCCTCATCGGGGTCTACTAGCACAGATACGCAGTATTTT. The J gene is TRBJ2-3, the V gene TRBV18, with D perhaps TRBD2 (5 bases). V lost 5 bases and J lost 0, with 18 bases in between. The CDR3 loop spans 17 amino acids. CDR1 is KGHSH and CDR2 is LQKENI in the germline V gene.

The chain couples TRBV9 to TRBJ2-1; tentatively, D is TRBD1 or TRBD2 (5 bases each). The ends were cut back, 4 bases at V and 4 bases at J, with 15 bases in the middle. Germline assignment: CDR1 SGDLS and CDR2 YYNGEE. This CDR3 has 15 residues. The CDR3 here is CASSPDGGTYNEQFF. CDR3 DNA: TGTGCCAGCAGCCCCGATGGGGGAACTTACAATGAGCAGTTCTTC.